These 7 T cell receptor beta chains share one sample of origin, sequenced in a study of CD8 T cells in Susac syndrome. A quantity of about 0.5 to 1 ug RNA underwent reverse transcription using random hexamers. TCRdb reprocessed the immunoSEQ multiplex PCR reads with MiXCR, giving one entry per CDR3 protein. The table lists around 270,000 distinct CDR3 sequences, 75% to 90% of them singletons. Sequencing was carried out using CD8+ T cells from PBMCs. All receptors come from a human donor with multiple sclerosis.

The genes are TRBV24-1 and TRBJ2-2; D is uncertain. Germline CDR1 is KGHDR and CDR2 is SFDVKD. This CDR3 comprises 13 residues. V was shortened by 5 bases and J by 4 bases, with 7 bases between the two germline ends. CDR3 coding DNA: TGTGCCACCAGTGTGGATTTCACCGGGGAGCTGTTTTTT. Amino acid sequence: CATSVDFTGELFF.

V is TRBV20-1 and J is TRBJ1-1; D is possibly TRBD1 (6 bases). Trimming shortened V by 0 bases and J by 4 bases, and 6 bases separated the two germline ends. Germline CDR1 reads DFQATT; CDR2 reads SNEGSKA (reference sequence). There are 12 residues in the CDR3. The CDR3: CSAREGGTEAFF. The CDR3 DNA is TGCAGTGCTAGAGAAGGGGGCACTGAAGCTTTCTTT.

The genes are TRBV6-5 and TRBJ2-7; TRBD1 aligns across 7 bases. Germline trimming cut 0 bases from V and 0 bases from J; bases unmatched to any gene: 8. The germline gives CDR1 MNHEY, CDR2 SVGAGI. The CDR3 totals 17 residues. CDR3 protein: CASSYSRGPESSYEQYF. CDR3 bases: TGTGCCAGCAGTTACTCGAGGGGGCCAGAAAGCTCCTACGAGCAGTACTTC.

This chain connects TRBV6-2 or TRBV6-3 to TRBJ2-3; possible D gene TRBD2, 6 bases. The V end lost 2 bases, the J end lost 5 bases, and 11 bases lay between the germline ends. CDR1 and CDR2 from the germline V gene are MNHEY and SVGEGT. This CDR3 is built from 14 residues. This chain's CDR3 is CASSYAGPEDTQYF. DNA of the CDR3: TGTGCCAGCAGTTACGCGGGACCGGAAGATACGCAGTATTTT.

The chain recombines TRBV5-1 with TRBJ2-3, with 8 bases fitting TRBD2. The CDR3 length is 14 residues. CDR1 is SGHRS, CDR2 YFSETQ, per germline. V shed 3 bases and J 1 base; nucleotides not matched to a gene: 1. The chain's CDR3 is CASSSGGGTDTQYF. The CDR3 DNA follows: TGCGCCAGCAGCTCCGGGGGGGGCACAGATACGCAGTATTTT.

The rearrangement uses TRBV10-3 and TRBJ1-1; D gene uncertain. The CDR3 spans 14 residues. Germline loops: CDR1 ENHRY, CDR2 SYGVKD. The V and J ends lost 5 bases and 2 bases respectively, with 12 bases between them. CDR3 nucleotides: TGTGCCATCAGTAGTAGCGGGGTCAACACTGAAGCTTTCTTT. This translates into CAISSSGVNTEAFF.

The rearrangement uses TRBV28 and TRBJ2-3; 11 bases are a match to TRBD1. V lost 2 bases to trimming and J lost 2 bases; unmatched junction nucleotides: 6. Germline CDR1 and CDR2: MDHEN and SYDVKM. The CDR3 is 17 residues long. The CDR3, as DNA: TGTGCCAGCAGTTTAAGGGGGACAGGGGGAGACACAGATACGCAGTATTTT. Translating gives CASSLRGTGGDTDTQYF. The variable domain in full, with the rest retrieved from reference TRBV28 and TRBJ2-3, is DVKVTQSSRYLVKRTGEKVFLECVQDMDHENMFWYRQDPGLGLRLIYFSYDVKMKEKGDIPEGYSVSREKKERFSLILESASTNQTSMYLCASSLRGTGGDTDTQYFGPGTRLTVL.